The subject of this entry is one TCR beta chain. Antigen specificity is unknown. A much larger clonotype is one base distant, so this may be a read error. Germline assignment: CDR1 GTSNPN and CDR2 SVGIG (reference sequence). The CDR3 runs 12 residues. This specimen comes from a study of immune heterogeneity within non-small cell lung tumors. Broader study findings: Significant yet moderate, the positive correlation between local T-cell clonality and local tumor mutational burden reached an R of about 0.32. While identical dominant CDR3 beta clonotypes recurred across tumor sites within a patient, high-frequency clones unique to individual sites also appeared. Between individual patients, the high-frequency T-cell receptor beta clonotypes largely differed.

Bulk tumor gDNA, roughly 600 ng per sample, served as the TCR template. Primary tumors were biopsied several times each, far apart, intraoperatively. Patients underwent curative surgery for untreated, newly diagnosed non-small cell lung cancer. Non-small cell lung cancer patients, newly diagnosed and having surgery with curative intent, served as donors. The TCR beta CDR3 region underwent multiplex PCR amplification with 32 V and 13 J primers. TCRdb reprocessed the multiplex PCR reads via MiXCR and lists one record per CDR3 protein. The sample yields 15,000 to 20,000 distinct CDR3 sequences, around 27% seen once.

Material for sequencing was lung tumor tissue. V and J are TRBV30 and TRBJ1-2, with 9 bases fitting TRBD1. This receptor was identified in a man between 40 and 49 years old with non-small cell lung cancer. The CDR3 DNA reads as TGTCCCTGGAGCCAGGGACAGGGTGGCTACACCTTC. It is translated as CPWSQGQGGYTF.